Each of the 30 T cell receptor beta chains below was sequenced from the same sample in a study of blood T cells in healthy people across ages. Next came a second PCR, run for about 6 to 11 cycles, which used a sample-barcoded 5' primer along with a J-beta primer mix. TCRdb reprocessed the 5' RACE reads with MiXCR, giving one entry per CDR3 protein. This sample carries over 700,000 distinct CDR3 sequences, 25% of them seen once, and the ten largest clones take 9.4%. The same specimen was also included in a second study, on T cells of mothers and their children.

Specimen: blood. Receptors originate from a boy younger than 18 in good health.

The chain carries TRBV18 and TRBJ2-7, with 8 positions matching TRBD2. Germline V gene data show CDR1 as KGHSH and CDR2 as LQKENI. V shed 0 bases, J shed 6 bases, and the junction held 16 bases outside the gene matches. The CDR3 length is 18 residues. CDR3 residues: CASSPPFPLTGGPGEQYF. The CDR3 DNA follows: TGTGCCAGCTCACCACCGTTCCCACTGACGGGGGGGCCGGGCGAGCAGTACTTC.

This clonotype was seen many times. The CDR3 loop reads CSARDFPPEAFF. The CDR3 nucleotides are TGCAGTGCTAGAGATTTCCCACCTGAAGCTTTCTTT. The chain joins TRBV20-1 to TRBJ1-1, with no clear D. There are 12 residues in the CDR3. Trimming took off 0 bases at V and 6 bases at J, with 8 bases between the two ends. Per the germline V gene, CDR1 is DFQATT and CDR2 is SNEGSKA (reference sequence).

V usage is TRBV7-9 and J usage is TRBJ2-5, with 7 nucleotides matching TRBD2. Matching the DNA end better, TRBJ2-1 makes the J call doubtful. The germline gives CDR1 SEHNR, CDR2 FQNEAQ (reference sequence). The CDR3 sequence is 16 residues long. The CDR3 DNA follows: TGTGCCAGCAGCCTGAGGGGCGGGGGTTCCGAGGGTGAGCAGTTCTTC. This translates into CASSLRGGGSEGEQFF.

This clonotype was counted between two and nine times. The chain is built from TRBV27 and TRBJ2-1, with 12 bases matching TRBD2. Trimming at V came to 8 bases and at J to 5 bases, leaving 10 bases not matched to a gene. Germline CDR1 is MNHEY and CDR2 is SMNVEV (reference sequence). The CDR3 is 16 amino acids. The CDR3 DNA sequence: TGTGCCAGCGGGGACTTGGGACTAGCGGGTAACAATGAGCAGTTCTTC. This encodes CASGDLGLAGNNEQFF.

This clonotype occurred a few times. CDR3 nucleotides: TGCAGCGTTGCTGTAACCCGGGCGGGCAACTATGGCTACACCTTC. It translates to CSVAVTRAGNYGYTF. This rearrangement joins TRBV29-1 to TRBJ1-2, with no clear D. CDR3 length: 15 residues. Deletions cut 4 bases from V and 2 bases from J, with 17 bases between. CDR1 and CDR2 (germline): SQVTM, ANQGSEA.

The V gene is TRBV7-2, the J gene TRBJ2-6; D unclear. Germline-derived CDR1 and CDR2 are SGHTA and FQGNSA. The CDR3 is made up of 16 amino acids. Between the trimmed V and J ends, which lost 5 bases and 0 bases, there was a span of 11 bases. The CDR3 loop is CASSPDGVSGANVLTF. CDR3 DNA sequence: TGTGCCAGCAGCCCCGACGGTGTCTCTGGGGCCAACGTCCTGACTTTC. Variable domain in full (rest from reference TRBV7-2 and TRBJ2-6): GAGVSQSPSNKVTEKGKDVELRCDPISGHTALYWYRQSLGQGLEFLIYFQGNSAPDKSGLPSDRFSAERTGGSVSTLTIQRTQQEDSAVYLCASSPDGVSGANVLTFGAGSRLTVL.

V usage is TRBV14 and J usage is TRBJ2-5; D is unresolved. The J call is in doubt because the DNA end fits TRBJ2-1 better. Germline values: CDR1 SGHDN, CDR2 FVKESK. This CDR3 spans 16 amino acids. In nucleotides, the CDR3 is TGTGCCAGCAGCCAAGCCCTCACGAACTCGGGCAATGAGCAGTTCTTC. It codes for CASSQALTNSGNEQFF.

This clonotype was picked up a small number of times. The CDR3 loop is CSVALASETQYF. CDR3 sequence (DNA): TGCAGCGTTGCACTAGCATCAGAGACCCAGTACTTC. The gene calls are TRBV29-1 and TRBJ2-5, with D perhaps TRBD2 (6 bases). The CDR3 consists of 12 residues. Trimming shortened V by 4 bases and J by 4 bases, and 10 bases separated the two germline ends. Germline CDR1 reads SQVTM; CDR2 reads ANQGSEA.

With regard to this clonotype: A read error may produce the germline difference seen at one junction end. The chain joins TRBV29-1 to TRBJ1-2; D remains ambiguous. There are 12 residues in the CDR3. The germline CDR1 and CDR2 sequences are SQVTM and ANQGSEA. CDR3 sequence (DNA): TGCAGCGCTGAAGAGAGCGCGGAGGGCTACACCTTC. Its translation is CSAEESAEGYTF.

The table lists this clonotype with a few counts. The CDR3 DNA sequence: TGCGCCAGCAGCCAAGACGAGGACAGGGAAGAGACCCAGTACTTC. Translation: CASSQDEDREETQYF. The chain has TRBV4-1 and TRBJ2-5; 8 bases line up with TRBD1. Germline V gene lookup returns CDR1 MGHRA and CDR2 YSYEKL. V shed 0 bases, J shed 3 bases, and the junction held 3 bases outside the gene matches. This CDR3 has 15 residues.

This clonotype has just a few counts. The chain combines TRBV7-8 with TRBJ2-7; TRBD2 agrees at 13 bases. CDR3 length: 18 residues. V lost 8 bases, J lost 0 bases, and 13 bases stayed unmatched. CDR1 is SGHVS and CDR2 is FQNEAQ in the germline V gene. CDR3 DNA: TGTGCCAGCTTGCCGGGACTAGCGGGACCCAGGAGCTCCTACGAGCAGTACTTC. This gives the protein CASLPGLAGPRSSYEQYF.

This clonotype was picked up many times. The J gene is TRBJ2-7, the V gene TRBV6-2 or TRBV6-3; the D is unclear. Germline-derived CDR1 and CDR2 are MNHEY and SVGEGT. V lost 4 bases and J 4 bases, leaving 5 bases between the germline ends. The CDR3 has 11 residues. CDR3 region: CASSSQYEQYF. The CDR3 bases are TGTGCCAGCAGTTCCCAGTACGAGCAGTACTTC.

This chain links TRBV28 with TRBJ2-7; 8 nucleotides line up with TRBD2. This CDR3 is built from 13 residues. The germline V gene has CDR1 MDHEN and CDR2 SYDVKM. Trimming cost V 6 bases and J 6 bases; bases outside gene matches: 7. The CDR3 nucleotides read TGTGCCAGCAGCAGAGGACTAGCCTTCGAGCAGTACTTC. It codes for CASSRGLAFEQYF.

This clonotype has a handful of counts. The chain uses TRBV21-1 and TRBJ1-4; the DNA was not compared with TRBD1, the D call given in the table. TRBV21-1 is an annotated pseudogene. The CDR3 is 14 residues long. CDR3 in amino acids: CASSRLTDNEKLFF. The CDR3 DNA reads TGTGCCAGCAGCCGCCTGACAGACAATGAAAAACTGTTTTTT.

This clonotype was detected a few times. The chain couples TRBV5-6 to TRBJ2-5; no reliable D call. V was cut by 6 bases and J by 0 bases, with 9 bases left in between. Germline lookup yields CDR1 SGHDT and CDR2 YYEEEE. The CDR3 runs 13 residues. As DNA, the CDR3 is TGTGCCAGCAACGGACGGAACCAAGAGACCCAGTACTTC. The encoded protein is CASNGRNQETQYF.

The chain links TRBV20-1 to TRBJ2-3; D ambiguous. The germline CDR1 and CDR2 sequences are DFQATT and SNEGSKA (reference sequence). V was pared by 0 bases and J by 1 base, with 11 bases between. The CDR3 is 15 residues long. Here the CDR3 DNA reads TGCAGTGCTAGAGACCCGTTTCCGGGCACAGATACGCAGTATTTT. This encodes CSARDPFPGTDTQYF.

The chain employs TRBV20-1 and TRBJ2-7, with a tentative D call TRBD2 (5 bases). CDR3 length: 13 amino acids. V was shortened by 4 bases and J by 3 bases, with 13 bases between the two germline ends. Germline V gene lookup returns CDR1 DFQATT and CDR2 SNEGSKA (reference sequence). CDR3 DNA: TGCAGTGCTACCCCGGGGATGTTCTACGAGCAGTACTTC. It specifies CSATPGMFYEQYF.

V and J are TRBV6-1 and TRBJ2-7, with D tentatively TRBD2 (5 bases). From germline, CDR1 is MNHNS and CDR2 SASEGT. V lost 1 base and J 2 bases, leaving 9 bases between the germline ends. The CDR3 spans 14 residues. CDR3 in amino acids: CASSEVEGPYEQYF. The DNA of the CDR3 is TGTGCCAGCAGTGAAGTTGAGGGTCCCTACGAGCAGTACTTC.

The chain employs TRBV7-3 and TRBJ2-1; D is undetermined. Trimming pared 2 bases from V and 7 bases from J, leaving 9 bases between. The CDR3 is made up of 13 amino acids. CDR1 is SGHTA, CDR2 FQGTGA, per germline. CDR3 loop: CASSLRPNNEQFF. CDR3 DNA sequence: TGTGCCAGCAGCTTACGGCCGAATAATGAGCAGTTCTTC.

This clonotype was seen a handful of times. The rearrangement links TRBV5-1 to TRBJ1-4; 9 bases map to TRBD1. Germline CDR1 reads SGHRS; CDR2 reads YFSETQ. Trimming removed 0 bases from V and 4 bases from J; junction bases left unmatched: 4. The CDR3 is made up of 16 amino acids. The CDR3: CASSLGDRAINEKLFF. DNA of the CDR3: TGCGCCAGCAGCTTGGGGGACAGGGCAATTAATGAAAAACTGTTTTTT.

J is TRBJ2-1 and V is TRBV3-1, with 8 positions matching TRBD2. Trimming removed 5 bases from V and 9 bases from J; junction bases left unmatched: 12. CDR1 is LGHDT, CDR2 YNNKEL, per germline (reference sequence). The CDR3 spans 15 residues. Written as DNA, the CDR3 is TGTGCCAGCAGCATCGGGACTAGTGGGTCGCGTGAGCAGTTCTTC. Translated, it gives CASSIGTSGSREQFF.

The chain is built from TRBV5-5 and TRBJ1-1; maybe TRBD1 (6 bases). CDR1 is SGHKS and CDR2 is YYEKEE in the germline V gene (reference sequence). The CDR3 is 13 residues long. Between the trimmed V and J ends, which lost 7 bases and 0 bases, there was a span of 10 bases. This chain's CDR3 is CASEDSLNTEAFF. CDR3 DNA sequence: TGTGCCAGCGAGGACAGTCTGAACACTGAAGCTTTCTTT.

This clonotype was found a few times. V usage is TRBV14 and J usage is TRBJ2-7; D perhaps matches TRBD1 (5 bases). Germline V gene lookup returns CDR1 SGHDN and CDR2 FVKESK. This CDR3 comprises 12 residues. Trimming pared 4 bases from V and 5 bases from J, leaving 9 bases between. Written as DNA, the CDR3 is TGTGCCAGCAGCCGAGACAGCGACGAGCAGTACTTC. Protein product: CASSRDSDEQYF.

This clonotype came up a few times. The V call is TRBV5-5, the J call TRBJ1-5; no clear D. This CDR3 is 14 amino acids long. Trimming pared 4 bases from V and 7 bases from J, leaving 15 bases between. Germline assignment: CDR1 SGHKS and CDR2 YYEKEE (reference sequence). In DNA, the CDR3 is TGTGCCAGCAGCCCGTCGGACCTCTTACAGCCCCAGCATTTT. Translation gives CASSPSDLLQPQHF.

This clonotype was found a few times. This sequence joins TRBV7-2 and TRBJ2-1; TRBD1 matches 8 bases. CDR1 is SGHTA and CDR2 is FQGNSA in the germline V gene. The CDR3 runs 14 residues. V lost 4 bases and J lost 9; bases outside the gene matches: 8. As DNA, the CDR3 is TGTGCCAGCAGCTCCCGGACAGGGTCTAGTGAGCAGTTCTTC. Amino acid sequence: CASSSRTGSSEQFF.

The chain has TRBV20-1 and TRBJ2-1; 7 nucleotides line up with TRBD2. Germline CDR1 DFQATT, CDR2 SNEGSKA (reference sequence). With 2 bases clipped from V and 1 base from J, the junction kept 11 bases outside the gene matches. This CDR3 is 17 amino acids long. CDR3: CSARSSGAESSYNEQFF. CDR3 nucleotides: TGCAGTGCTAGATCCAGCGGGGCCGAGAGTTCCTACAATGAGCAGTTCTTC.

In this sample, this clonotype turned up a few times. The chain recombines TRBV20-1 with TRBJ2-3; D could derive from TRBD1 or TRBD2 (5 bases each). The V and J ends lost 5 bases and 1 base respectively, with 13 bases between them. The CDR3 totals 14 residues. CDR1 and CDR2 from the germline V gene are DFQATT and SNEGSKA (reference sequence). The CDR3 DNA follows: TGCAGTGCTTACAGGAGAGGGGGCACAGATACGCAGTATTTT. It translates to CSAYRRGGTDTQYF.

This chain connects TRBV3-1 to TRBJ1-1, with D uncertain. The CDR3 extends over 13 amino acids. CDR1 is LGHDT, CDR2 YNNKEL, per germline (reference sequence). V was cut by 6 bases and J by 5 bases, with 13 bases left in between. The CDR3 sequence: CASSPTRRTEAFF. The CDR3 nucleotides are TGTGCCAGCAGTCCGACTCGTAGAACTGAAGCTTTCTTT.

This clonotype has only a few counts. The chain recombines TRBV13 with TRBJ2-5, with a tentative D call TRBD1 (6 bases). V lost 5 bases and J lost 4, with 14 bases in between. The CDR3 totals 14 residues. Germline V gene lookup returns CDR1 PRHDT and CDR2 FYEKMQ (reference sequence). DNA of the CDR3: TGTGCCAGCAGCACACGGCAGGGGCCAGAGACCCAGTACTTC. Protein: CASSTRQGPETQYF.

This clonotype was counted only a few times. The chain links TRBV3-1 to TRBJ2-7, with D hard to call. In germline, CDR1 is LGHDT, CDR2 YNNKEL (reference sequence). CDR3 length: 13 residues. Trimming removed 3 bases at V and 2 bases at J, with 8 bases between. The CDR3 DNA is TGTGCCAGCAGCCAGGGTAAGCCCTACGAGCAGTACTTC. Protein sequence: CASSQGKPYEQYF.